This record covers a single T cell receptor (beta chain). The antigen it binds to is not known. There are no base qualities to consult, and no much larger clone falls within one base. The data belong to a study of shared clonotypes between healthy human individuals (TCRdb year 2020). Context from the whole study: The cohort comprised a couple of women and a few men aged 18 to 49 years. To estimate repertoire size and how much clonotypes are shared between individuals, the study performed deep sequencing of blood TCR repertoires from roughly five healthy adults. Libraries were prepared and TCR repertoires were sequenced by different laboratories using diverse techniques, in order to increase sequencing depth and limit assay-specific biases. Per donor, leukapheresis produced somewhere between about 0.85 and 10 billion PBMCs. For each donor, three plates each were used for CD4 naive and CD4 memory, two plates were used for CD8 naive, and one plate was used for CD8 memory.

The germline V gene supplies CDR1 SGDLS and CDR2 YYNGEE. V is clipped by 3 bases and J by 4 bases, and the sequence between their germline boundaries is 14 bases long. Reading from cysteine to phenylalanine, the CDR3 counts 14 amino acids. Only the CDR3 portion is preserved as DNA: 42 bases, with reading frame beginning at the first base. Using the deep immunoSEQ assay, multiplex PCR amplified TCR CDR3 regions from genomic DNA. Genomic DNA extracted from each cell subset was distributed evenly over all wells of several immunoSEQ 96-well plates, and each plate served as one replicate. Each replicate PCR for sorted subsets received approximately 220 ng genomic DNA, equal to roughly 30,000 T cell genomes. Purified libraries were quantified with a Qubit 3.0 fluorometer, sized on a Bioanalyzer 2100, and re-quantified with the KAPA Library Quantification kit. Every immunoSEQ 96-well plate was sequenced on a dedicated single-read 150-cycle Illumina NextSeq 550 flow cell. On the authors' methods: The immunoSEQ output contained only junctional sequences without quality scores, so filtering could not match that applied to full-length reads. Sequences were annotated with PyIR, a Python wrapper for IgBLAST v1.9, using IMGT germline references to assign V/J genes and CDR3. Reads were removed for weak V/J assignments (E-value above 1e-6), missing CDR3, stop codons, out-of-frame junctions, or ambiguous translated residues. A V3J clonotype was defined by an identical inferred V gene, J gene, and CDR3 amino acid sequence. Percentage overlap between repertoires was computed as shared unique clonotypes divided by the size of the smaller repertoire. Repertoire richness was assessed with RTK rarefaction, the Chao1 estimator, and Recon v2.1 estimates of unobserved clonotypes. OLGA was used to compute generation probabilities for all TCRbeta clonotypes that the gDNA method yielded from a handful of donors. TCRdb mirrors the immuneACCESS table, restricted to in-frame sequences. Some clones are absent from its copies; in checked studies, under half trace to an unresolved V gene, and the reason for the others is unknown. Clone size and the V and J calls come from that table; the DNA yielded D and trimming. The sample contains 400,000 to 600,000 clones, 95% to 96% of them found a single time. The ten largest clones represent approximately 0.06% of the sample.

The donors were healthy, HIV-negative adults who had no recently reported acute infections or vaccinations. Every donor was a Caucasian adult living in Nashville, Tennessee, USA. CD4+ T cells were enriched through magnetic negative selection, after which naive cells were positively selected on CD45RA and the remaining negative fraction served as the memory subset. Blood was collected by leukapheresis, and PBMCs were isolated by Ficoll-Histopaque density gradient centrifugation and then cryopreserved in liquid nitrogen vapor phase. Purity and quantity of every magnetically sorted T cell population were checked by analytical flow cytometry. Each sorted fraction had its genomic DNA isolated and then quantified by UV absorbance on a Nanodrop 2000c. Points the paper makes about the study in general: The small number of donors limited the genetic and exposure-history diversity represented. Clonotypes shared by all four sorted-subset donors showed higher generation probabilities than non-shared clonotypes. Pairwise subsampling indicated that sequencing depth was expected to affect the degree of clonotype sharing among donors. Sampling was limited to blood, and TCR repertoires in tissue likely differ from TCR repertoires in blood. Approximately 5% of naive CD4, 3.5% of naive CD8, roughly 2.4% of memory CD4, and less than 0.45% of memory CD8 clonotypes were shared across several donors. Incomplete sequencing was indicated by rarefaction of sorted-subset datasets, despite the large sequencing depth. Naive subsets generally had larger estimated clonotype richness than memory subsets did.

The chain is made from TRBV9 and TRBJ2-7; the D gene is unclear. The specimen sequenced was naive CD4+ T cells sorted from blood. According to the study, the label for this sample's cell subset or site signals: CD45RA+ positively selected. This receptor was obtained from a woman aged 25 to 45 in good health. For the CDR3, the sequence is CASSARPAGYEQYF. The base sequence is TGTGCCAGCAGCGCCCGCCCCGCCGGTTACGAGCAGTACTTC.